One and the same sample provided the 27 T cell receptor beta chains below, sequenced in a study of Graves' ophthalmopathy and Graves' hyperthyroidism. For repertoire sequencing, the TCR beta CDR3 regions were amplified from RNA transcripts. The first-round RT-PCR employed HTBI primers together with the Qiagen OneStep RT-PCR kit. A multiplex PCR was then performed as the second round. TCRdb used MiXCR to reprocess the multiplex PCR reads, holding one entry per CDR3 protein. The profile shows 170,000 or so distinct CDR3 sequences, approximately 40% of them singletons. The sequenced material came from peripheral blood. The receptor set was obtained from a woman aged 40 to 55 with Graves' ophthalmopathy.

V is TRBV7-2 and J is TRBJ2-3; D gene uncertain. The germline CDR1 and CDR2 sequences are SGHTA and FQGNSA. Trimming left V 0 bases short and J 2 bases short, with 3 bases between. The CDR3 loop spans 13 amino acids. Here the CDR3 reads CASSLAFTDTQYF. In DNA, the CDR3 is TGTGCCAGCAGCTTAGCCTTCACAGATACGCAGTATTTT.

The rearrangement uses TRBV6-1 and TRBJ1-2, with a possible D match to TRBD1 (5 bases). CDR1 MNHNS and CDR2 SASEGT come from the germline V gene. The CDR3 consists of 14 residues. V lost 6 bases and J lost 0, with 11 bases in between. The DNA of the CDR3 is TGTGCCAGCAGAACGGGGGGTCCTAACTATGGCTACACCTTC. Translating it yields CASRTGGPNYGYTF.

This clonotype was seen a single time. The gene calls are TRBV28 and TRBJ1-1, with D maybe TRBD1 (5 bases). Trimming took 6 bases from V and 6 from J, leaving 20 bases between them. This CDR3 is 15 amino acids long. The germline V gene has CDR1 MDHEN and CDR2 SYDVKM. The CDR3 sequence is CASSSASGYGAEAFF. In DNA form, the CDR3 reads TGTGCCAGCAGCTCTGCGTCAGGGTACGGGGCTGAAGCTTTCTTT.

The sample holds many counts of this clonotype. The genes are TRBV27 and TRBJ1-5; the D gene is possibly TRBD1 (5 bases). The V gene's germline CDR1 is MNHEY and CDR2 SMNVEV (reference sequence). V gave up 6 bases and J gave up 7 bases, with 13 bases separating them. The CDR3 runs to 13 residues. CDR3 loop: CASSVTRAQPQHF. As DNA, the CDR3 is TGTGCCAGCAGCGTAACCAGGGCGCAGCCCCAGCATTTT.

The V gene is TRBV29-1, the J gene TRBJ2-7; D may be TRBD1 or TRBD2 (7 bases each). The germline gives CDR1 SQVTM, CDR2 ANQGSEA. The CDR3 has 15 residues. Trimming removed 3 bases from V and 0 bases from J, with 15 bases in between. CDR3 in amino acids: CSVEQRGQNSYEQYF. The CDR3 DNA reads as TGCAGCGTTGAGCAGCGGGGACAGAACTCCTACGAGCAGTACTTC.

The V call is TRBV10-3, the J call TRBJ1-1; D is ambiguous. Per germline, CDR1 ENHRY and CDR2 SYGVKD. This CDR3 spans 14 amino acids. The V end lost 2 bases, the J end lost 3 bases, and 10 bases lay between the germline ends. The CDR3 DNA reads TGTGCCATCAGTGAGACTTTGAGGGACACTGAAGCTTTCTTT. Translated, it gives CAISETLRDTEAFF.

The chain is built from TRBV19 and TRBJ1-1; possible D gene TRBD1, 5 bases. Germline V gene lookup returns CDR1 LNHDA and CDR2 SQIVND (reference sequence). This CDR3 is built from 14 residues. V was clipped by 6 bases and J by 1 base, with 12 bases between them. CDR3 DNA: TGTGCCAGTAGCCACCGAGGGGCGAACACTGAAGCTTTCTTT. Translation gives CASSHRGANTEAFF.

This clonotype came up many times. The V call is TRBV20-1, the J call TRBJ1-2; D ambiguous. The germline V gene encodes CDR1 DFQATT and CDR2 SNEGSKA (reference sequence). The CDR3 consists of 13 residues. V was cut by 3 bases and J by 5 bases, with 13 bases left in between. This CDR3 is CSASRGIRYGYTF. The CDR3 DNA reads TGCAGTGCTAGTAGAGGGATCCGATATGGCTACACCTTC.

This clonotype was picked up many times. This chain connects TRBV6-1 to TRBJ2-7; the D is unclear. Trimming pared 4 bases from V and 0 bases from J, leaving 13 bases between. CDR1 is MNHNS and CDR2 is SASEGT in the germline V gene. CDR3 length equals 15 residues. The CDR3 DNA is TGTGCCAGCAGTGCGGAGAGAGGTAGCTCCTACGAGCAGTACTTC. It encodes CASSAERGSSYEQYF.

The rearrangement joins TRBV6-1 to TRBJ1-1, with a tentative D call TRBD1 (5 bases). CDR1 is MNHNS, CDR2 SASEGT, per germline. Deletions cut 9 bases from V and 7 bases from J, with 12 bases between. CDR3 length equals 11 residues. The DNA of the CDR3 is TGTGCCAGACGAAGACAGAATGAAGCTTTCTTT. The encoded protein is CARRRQNEAFF.

The chain combines TRBV6-2 or TRBV6-3 with TRBJ2-7; D remains unclear. The CDR3 is made up of 14 amino acids. The germline V and J ends were trimmed by 6 bases and 5 bases, with 17 bases remaining between them. Germline loops: CDR1 MNHEY, CDR2 SVGEGT. For the CDR3, the DNA is TGTGCCAGCAGGCCCCATCTAGGTGCGAACGAGCAGTACTTC. This encodes CASRPHLGANEQYF.

As concerns this clonotype: A read error may account for a junction end that differs from germline. This sequence joins TRBV6-1 and TRBJ2-5; 7 bases map to TRBD1. This CDR3 contains 15 residues. Germline V gene sequence: CDR1 MNHNS, CDR2 SASEGT. CDR3 nucleotide sequence: TGCGCCAGCAGTGGGTTCGGGACAGCCCAAGAGACCCAGTACTTC. This encodes CASSGFGTAQETQYF.

This clonotype was recorded many times. The chain recombines TRBV19 with TRBJ2-7; 11 bases map to TRBD1. The junction had 11 bases not matched to a gene; V was cut back by 4 bases and J by 12 bases. The CDR3 loop spans 14 amino acids. Germline-derived CDR1 and CDR2 are LNHDA and SQIVND (reference sequence). CDR3 coding DNA: TGTGCCAGTAGTACCGGGACAGGGGGAACCAGCCTGTACTTC. Its translation: CASSTGTGGTSLYF.

Ten or more counts support this clonotype. In nucleotides, the CDR3 is TGTGCCAGCAGTAGCATCAGAAGCGTTAATGAAAAACTGTTTTTT. Translating gives CASSSIRSVNEKLFF. V usage is TRBV2 and J usage is TRBJ1-4; D unresolved. This CDR3 comprises 15 residues. Germline CDR1 reads SNHLY; CDR2 reads FYNNEI. Trimming stripped 5 bases from V and 4 bases from J, with 14 bases between.

V usage is TRBV11-2 and J usage is TRBJ2-4; 12 bases agree with TRBD1. V was clipped by 1 base and J by 8 bases; unmatched bases: 15. The V gene's germline CDR1 is SGHAT and CDR2 FQNNGV. The CDR3 sequence is 19 residues long. The chain's CDR3 is CASSLGRGTGGPRLDIQYF. The CDR3 nucleotides read TGTGCCAGCAGCTTAGGGAGAGGGACAGGGGGCCCGAGGCTGGACATTCAGTACTTC.

Ten or more counts support this clonotype. The rearrangement links TRBV5-1 to TRBJ2-7; 9 bases match TRBD1. The CDR3 contains 14 residues. V shed 2 bases and J 2 bases; nucleotides not matched to a gene: 2. Germline lookup yields CDR1 SGHRS and CDR2 YFSETQ. The CDR3 bases are TGCGCCAGCAGCTTTGGACAGGGGCCCTACGAGCAGTACTTC. It specifies CASSFGQGPYEQYF.

This rearrangement joins TRBV28 to TRBJ2-7, with D tentatively TRBD1 (5 bases). V lost 2 bases and J lost 7, with 18 bases in between. Germline CDR1 MDHEN, CDR2 SYDVKM. The CDR3 extends over 15 amino acids. The DNA of the CDR3 is TGTGCCAGCAGTTTACCCCCGCCCAGGGTGGAGGAGCAGTACTTC. Translation gives CASSLPPPRVEEQYF. The full variable domain, completed using reference TRBV28 and TRBJ2-7, is DVKVTQSSRYLVKRTGEKVFLECVQDMDHENMFWYRQDPGLGLRLIYFSYDVKMKEKGDIPEGYSVSREKKERFSLILESASTNQTSMYLCASSLPPPRVEEQYFGPGTRLTVT.

The count of this clonotype is one. The V call is TRBV12-3 or TRBV12-4, the J call TRBJ1-2, with D unclear. Trimming left V 3 bases short and J 4 bases short, with 15 bases between. The CDR3 is 15 amino acids. The CDR3 coding sequence is TGTGCCAGCAGTTTGTTGAGGACTGGTGCCTATGGCTACACCTTC. Amino acid sequence: CASSLLRTGAYGYTF.

This clonotype was recorded at least ten times. The chain couples TRBV11-2 to TRBJ2-6; 7 bases line up with TRBD2. Trimming cost V 5 bases and J 2 bases; bases outside gene matches: 6. Germline CDR1 and CDR2: SGHAT and FQNNGV. CDR3 length equals 16 residues. The CDR3 region is CASSRGGGAGANVLTF. The CDR3 DNA sequence: TGTGCCAGCAGCCGTGGTGGGGGGGCTGGGGCCAACGTCCTGACTTTC.

The rearrangement joins TRBV20-1 to TRBJ2-7, with D maybe TRBD2 (5 bases). This CDR3 spans 11 amino acids. The germline V and J ends were trimmed by 6 bases and 6 bases, with 12 bases remaining between them. From germline, CDR1 is DFQATT and CDR2 SNEGSKA (reference sequence). CDR3 DNA sequence: TGCAGTGCCCCGGAAGGAGGCGAGCAGTACTTC. Its translation is CSAPEGGEQYF.

This chain joins TRBV11-2 and TRBJ2-7; tentatively, D is TRBD2 (5 bases). CDR3 length: 13 amino acids. Germline V lookup: CDR1 SGHAT, CDR2 FQNNGV. V was trimmed by 6 bases and J by 1 base, leaving 10 bases between them. DNA of the CDR3: TGTGCCAGCAGTCCTCTAGCTTCCTACGAGCAGTACTTC. It specifies CASSPLASYEQYF.

The chain employs TRBV20-1 and TRBJ2-7; TRBD1 matches at 7 bases. Germline-derived CDR1 and CDR2 are DFQATT and SNEGSKA (reference sequence). The CDR3 sequence is 13 residues long. J gave up 3 bases and V 5 bases, and 7 bases lay outside the gene matches. This chain's CDR3 is CSAVGQTIYEQYF. For the CDR3, the DNA is TGCAGTGCTGTGGGACAGACTATCTACGAGCAGTACTTC.

This clonotype was seen many times. The V call is TRBV28, the J call TRBJ1-1; D gene unclear. The CDR3 extends over 13 amino acids. The V end was cut by 7 bases, the J end by 10 bases, with 19 bases between. Germline assignment: CDR1 MDHEN and CDR2 SYDVKM. The CDR3 is CASTTPGIPRAFF. CDR3 in DNA: TGTGCCAGCACCACCCCCGGTATTCCCCGAGCTTTCTTT.

This clonotype came up many times. This chain joins TRBV2 and TRBJ1-1; no clear D gene. There are 10 residues in the CDR3. Trimming removed 9 bases at V and 11 bases at J, with 13 bases between. Germline lookup yields CDR1 SNHLY and CDR2 FYNNEI. The CDR3 DNA reads as TGTGCCAGGAGAGAGGGAGCCGCTTTCTTT. Amino acid sequence: CARREGAAFF.

The sample holds many counts of this clonotype. The chain employs TRBV7-8 and TRBJ1-2; D is possibly TRBD1 (5 bases). Between the trimmed V and J ends, which lost 5 bases and 4 bases, there was a span of 17 bases. Germline V gene data show CDR1 as SGHVS and CDR2 as FQNEAQ. The CDR3 contains 15 residues. The CDR3 protein is CASSPRDSSSYGYTF. The DNA of the CDR3 is TGTGCCAGCAGCCCCCGGGACTCTTCGAGCTATGGCTACACCTTC.

The V and J genes are TRBV12-3 or TRBV12-4 and TRBJ2-5; D is unclear. The CDR3 runs 14 residues. Trimming took off 1 base at V and 4 bases at J, with 10 bases between the two ends. The CDR3 DNA sequence: TGTGCCAGCAGTTTAGGGTTGGGATTAGAGACCCAGTACTTC. This sequence encodes CASSLGLGLETQYF.

Ten or more counts support this clonotype. Because the CDR3 is missing its conserved closing phenylalanine or tryptophan, this is likely a read error. The chain joins TRBV6-5 to TRBJ1-1, with a possible D match to TRBD1 (5 bases). The CDR3 is made up of 13 amino acids. V dropped 6 bases and J dropped 1 base, with 9 bases sitting between them. Germline assignment: CDR1 MNHEY and CDR2 SVGAGI. Here the CDR3 reads CASRLQENTEAFS. The CDR3 DNA is TGTGCCAGCAGATTACAGGAGAACACTGAAGCTTTCTCT.